This T cell receptor beta chain was retrieved from a study of cytomegalovirus exposure and HLA in healthy donors. Study details: Early released data comprised around 79 million unique TCRs from HLA-typed donors.

PCR involved 60 Vbeta and 13 Jbeta primers. The repertoire was sequenced with immunoSEQ multiplex PCR; TCRdb's copy has only in-frame clones and lacks some. Of 150,000 to 200,000 clones in the sample, approximately 82% are singletons; the top ten hold 4% to 5.5%. CDR3 size: 17 residues. Trimming cost V 6 bases and J 5 bases; bases outside gene matches: 10. Germline CDR1 reads SEHNR; CDR2 reads FQNEAQ (reference sequence). This clonotype was sampled from a male donor in good health and CMV-seronegative. Sequenced material: PBMCs. The V call is TRBV7-9, the J call TRBJ2-3, with 14 positions matching TRBD2. The CDR3 loop reads CASRPGLAGVARDTQYF. In DNA, the CDR3 is TGTGCCAGCAGGCCGGGACTAGCGGGAGTAGCAAGAGATACGCAGTATTTT.